This T cell receptor beta chain was recorded in a study of blood T cell repertoires in COVID-19. Study-level information: Sites in the United States, Italy and Spain provided acute and convalescent COVID-19 samples. Nucleic acid was either cDNA or gDNA, and it came from T cells, B-cell-depleted T cells, or PBMCs.

V shed 5 bases, J shed 12 bases, and the junction held 8 bases outside the gene matches. The CDR3 has 12 amino acids. CDR1 is MNHEY, CDR2 SVGAGI, per germline. In the original analysis: Amplified reference gene primers provided the basis for estimating nucleated cell counts. The repertoire was sequenced with immunoSEQ multiplex PCR; TCRdb's copy has only in-frame clones and lacks some. V, J and clone size reflect that table, while D and trimming were determined from the DNA. The table includes approximately 530,000 clones, approximately 91% detected once. Seattle participants joined during active infection and were tracked over time.

This TCR derives from a woman in her forties or fifties with COVID-19, enrolled during active disease. Input material: peripheral blood. V usage is TRBV6-5 and J usage is TRBJ1-1; 8 bases map to TRBD1. CDR3 DNA sequence: TGTGCCAGCAGTCGGCAACAGGGGGAGCCTTTCTTT. It translates to CASSRQQGEPFF.